These 24 T cell receptor beta chains share one sample of origin, sequenced in a study of cytomegalovirus exposure and HLA in healthy donors. A multiplex PCR was run with 60 Vbeta primers and 13 Jbeta primers. Repertoires were generated with immunoSEQ multiplex PCR, while TCRdb's copy carries only in-frame clones and drops some. The data contain about 120,000 clones, 79% of them seen just once; the ten biggest clones take up approximately 4%. The sequenced material came from PBMCs. The receptor source for this set is a man aged 30 to 45 in good health and CMV-seropositive.

The chain links TRBV11-2 to TRBJ2-7; no clear D. The CDR3 spans 16 residues. Germline CDR1 reads SGHAT; CDR2 reads FQNNGV. V was clipped by 4 bases and J by 3 bases, with 19 bases between them. CDR3 protein: CASSSPRRQSYYEQYF. The DNA for the CDR3 is TGTGCCAGCAGCTCCCCGAGGCGTCAGAGCTACTACGAGCAGTACTTC.

The CDR3 DNA sequence: TGTGCCAGCAGCGCGACAGGGGTGGGTTTTGGCTACACCTTC. Its protein is CASSATGVGFGYTF. The chain is built from TRBV2 and TRBJ1-2, with 8 bases lining up with TRBD1. The germline gives CDR1 SNHLY, CDR2 FYNNEI. CDR3 size: 14 residues. V shed 6 bases, J shed 7 bases, and the junction held 10 bases outside the gene matches. The full variable domain, in which reference TRBV2 and TRBJ1-2 provide the parts outside the CDR3, is EPEVTQTPSHQVTQMGQEVILRCVPISNHLYFYWYRQILGQKVEFLVSFYNNEISEKSEIFDDQFSVERPDGSNFTLKIRSTKLEDSAMYFCASSATGVGFGYTFGSGTRLTVV.

This clone came up once. CDR3 sequence: CASSQKEGWELFF. CDR3 DNA: TGTGCCAGCAGCCAAAAAGAGGGCTGGGAGCTGTTTTTT. J is TRBJ2-2 and V is TRBV4-2; TRBD2 is a possible D gene (5 bases). The germline V and J ends were trimmed by 2 bases and 9 bases, with 10 bases remaining between them. The CDR3 runs 13 residues. CDR1 LGHNA and CDR2 YNFKEQ come from the germline V gene.

The genes are TRBV7-8 and TRBJ1-4; unclear D gene. The CDR3 length is 15 residues. Trimming removed 5 bases from V and 5 bases from J, with 15 bases in between. The germline V gene has CDR1 SGHVS and CDR2 FQNEAQ. Here the CDR3 reads CASSPDTGTNEKLFF. The CDR3 bases are TGTGCCAGCAGCCCTGACACGGGAACAAATGAAAAACTGTTTTTT.

The chain couples TRBV10-3 to TRBJ2-7; 7 bases match TRBD2. With V trimmed by 2 bases and J by 2 bases, 3 bases remained unmatched. The CDR3 has 14 amino acids. Germline CDR1 is ENHRY and CDR2 is SYGVKD. The CDR3 DNA follows: TGTGCCATCAGTGAGATGGGGGGGACCTACGAGCAGTACTTC. It encodes CAISEMGGTYEQYF.

The gene calls are TRBV25-1 and TRBJ2-4, with D maybe TRBD2 (7 bases). V was trimmed by 3 bases and J by 3 bases, leaving 15 bases between them. Germline CDR1 reads MGHDK; CDR2 reads SYGVNS. This CDR3 has 16 amino acids. The CDR3 sequence is CASSDGGAGDKNIQYF. The CDR3, as DNA: TGTGCCAGCAGTGATGGGGGGGCTGGAGACAAAAACATTCAGTACTTC.

The chain recombines TRBV18 with TRBJ2-7; D uncertain. V lost 1 base and J lost 3, with 7 bases in between. The CDR3 totals 13 residues. The V gene's germline CDR1 is KGHSH and CDR2 LQKENI. The CDR3 DNA is TGTGCCAGCTCACCACGAAACGGCTACGAGCAGTACTTC. Translated, it gives CASSPRNGYEQYF.

The chain joins TRBV14 to TRBJ1-6; D may be TRBD1 (6 bases). The CDR3 is 18 residues long. V was shortened by 4 bases and J by 10 bases, with 26 bases between the two germline ends. Per germline, CDR1 SGHDN and CDR2 FVKESK. The CDR3 loop reads CASSLTSDPRGARSPLHF. CDR3 DNA sequence: TGTGCCAGCAGCCTGACCTCCGACCCTCGGGGGGCGAGGTCACCCCTCCACTTT.

The rearrangement links TRBV6-5 to TRBJ2-7; a possible D gene is TRBD1 (5 bases). CDR1 MNHEY and CDR2 SVGAGI come from the germline V gene. V was cut by 2 bases and J by 2 bases, with 7 bases left in between. The CDR3 covers 13 residues. The CDR3 sequence is CASSYQTAYEQYF. CDR3 in DNA: TGTGCCAGCAGTTACCAGACAGCCTACGAGCAGTACTTC.

The chain carries TRBV5-1 and TRBJ2-5; 7 bases line up with TRBD2. The CDR3 length is 15 residues. V dropped 4 bases and J dropped 3; count of bases not matched to a gene: 9. CDR1 SGHRS and CDR2 YFSETQ come from the germline V gene. The CDR3 spells CASSMGRGGEETQYF. CDR3 coding DNA: TGCGCCAGCAGCATGGGGCGCGGGGGAGAAGAGACCCAGTACTTC.

This clone has a single count. The chain is built from TRBV6-4 and TRBJ2-7, with 14 bases matching TRBD2. This CDR3 has 16 residues. The V gene's germline CDR1 is MRHNA and CDR2 SNTAGT. J gave up 10 bases and V 4 bases, and 12 bases lay outside the gene matches. This chain's CDR3 is CASSATTRLAGGIQYF. The CDR3 bases are TGTGCCAGCAGTGCCACAACCCGACTAGCGGGAGGGATTCAGTACTTC.

The CDR3 region is CASSPIGGEQYF. The CDR3 nucleotides read TGTGCCAGCAGCCCTATCGGGGGCGAGCAGTACTTC. The chain links TRBV5-6 to TRBJ2-7; D may be TRBD2 (6 bases). The CDR3 sequence is 12 residues long. The V and J ends lost 4 bases and 6 bases respectively, with 11 bases between them. Germline V gene sequence: CDR1 SGHDT, CDR2 YYEEEE.

The J gene is TRBJ1-2, the V gene TRBV27; 7 bases line up with TRBD1. The germline CDR1 and CDR2 sequences are MNHEY and SMNVEV (reference sequence). With V trimmed by 2 bases and J by 5 bases, 11 bases remained unmatched. CDR3 length equals 16 residues. DNA for the CDR3: TGTGCCAGCAGTTTAGGCAGGGGGAATCGGCGGTATGGCTACACCTTC. Protein sequence: CASSLGRGNRRYGYTF.

The V gene is TRBV30, the J gene TRBJ2-2, with 7 bases lining up with TRBD2. V was pared by 3 bases and J by 3 bases, with 7 bases of the junction left unmatched. CDR3 size: 15 residues. The germline CDR1 and CDR2 sequences are GTSNPN and SVGIG (reference sequence). The CDR3 is CAWREGGSYTGELFF. The CDR3 nucleotides are TGTGCCTGGAGAGAAGGCGGGAGCTACACCGGGGAGCTGTTTTTT.

The J gene is TRBJ2-3, the V gene TRBV6-5, with 8 bases identical to TRBD2. V shed 6 bases and J 2 bases; nucleotides not matched to a gene: 7. From germline, CDR1 is MNHEY and CDR2 SVGAGI. This CDR3 is built from 15 residues. The CDR3 protein is CASSPNSGVTDTQYF. In nucleotides, the CDR3 is TGTGCCAGCAGCCCGAATAGCGGGGTCACAGATACGCAGTATTTT.

The chain carries TRBV9 and TRBJ1-2; 8 bases agree with TRBD1. The V and J ends lost 5 bases and 2 bases, in that order; junction bases with no gene match: 2. This CDR3 has 13 amino acids. Germline CDR1 SGDLS, CDR2 YYNGEE. CDR3 coding DNA: TGTGCCAGCAGGCGGACAGGGAACTATGGCTACACCTTC. As protein: CASRRTGNYGYTF.

CDR3 coding DNA: TGTGCCAGCAGTTTATCCGGGGGTTGGACCCAGTACTTC. It encodes CASSLSGGWTQYF. The chain has TRBV27 and TRBJ2-5; possible D gene TRBD2, 6 bases. CDR1 MNHEY and CDR2 SMNVEV come from the germline V gene (reference sequence). V lost 0 bases and J lost 7, with 9 bases in between. The CDR3 consists of 13 residues.

The rearrangement links TRBV28 to TRBJ2-7; D is perhaps TRBD1 (5 bases). Germline lookup yields CDR1 MDHEN and CDR2 SYDVKM. V lost 1 base, J lost 3 bases, and 10 bases lay in between. The CDR3 is 14 amino acids. As DNA, the CDR3 is TGTGCCAGCAGTTTATATGGCAGGGTCTACGAGCAGTACTTC. Protein sequence: CASSLYGRVYEQYF.

The chain uses TRBV7-2 and TRBJ2-1; 9 bases agree with TRBD2. Germline V gene data show CDR1 as SGHTA and CDR2 as FQGNSA. The CDR3 length is 16 residues. V was pared by 1 base and J by 9 bases, with 10 bases of the junction left unmatched. CDR3 protein: CASSLVWRGGHSEQFF. CDR3 bases: TGTGCCAGCAGCTTAGTCTGGCGGGGGGGCCACAGTGAGCAGTTCTTC.

The chain joins TRBV6-5 to TRBJ1-2, with no clear D. The V and J ends lost 2 bases and 4 bases respectively, with 14 bases between them. CDR1 is MNHEY, CDR2 SVGAGI, per germline. This CDR3 contains 15 residues. CDR3 nucleotide sequence: TGTGCCAGCAGTTACGATGCGGGAAGGAGCTATGGCTACACCTTC. Protein product: CASSYDAGRSYGYTF.

The V call is TRBV28, the J call TRBJ2-7; 8 nucleotides agree with TRBD2. The V segment lost 4 bases and the J segment 3 bases; nucleotides outside the gene matches: 11. The CDR3 extends over 16 amino acids. CDR1 MDHEN and CDR2 SYDVKM come from the germline V gene. CDR3 sequence reads: CASSSMRLALFYEQYF. DNA of the CDR3: TGTGCCAGCAGTTCAATGCGACTAGCGCTCTTCTACGAGCAGTACTTC.

This chain links TRBV4-3 with TRBJ2-2, with D possibly being TRBD2 (6 bases). CDR1 is LGHNA, CDR2 YSLEER, per germline. The CDR3 contains 17 residues. With 4 bases removed from V and 2 bases from J, the gap between germline ends came to 17 bases. Written as DNA, the CDR3 is TGCGCCAGCAGCCGCTTATACCGGGACTCAAACACCGGGGAGCTGTTTTTT. It encodes CASSRLYRDSNTGELFF.

This clone was seen a few times. The chain combines TRBV4-3 with TRBJ2-7; 11 bases fit TRBD2. This CDR3 contains 15 residues. V lost 1 base to trimming and J lost 3 bases; unmatched junction nucleotides: 2. The germline CDR1 and CDR2 sequences are LGHNA and YSLEER. CDR3 sequence: CASSQGLAGYYEQYF. CDR3 coding DNA: TGCGCCAGCAGCCAAGGACTAGCGGGGTACTACGAGCAGTACTTC.

The chain uses TRBV7-2 and TRBJ2-5, with TRBD2 identical over 7 bases. Trimming at V came to 1 base and at J to 2 bases, leaving 7 bases not matched to a gene. The germline CDR1 and CDR2 sequences are SGHTA and FQGNSA. The CDR3 spans 16 residues. CDR3 DNA sequence: TGTGCCAGCAGCTTAGGGGTTCTGGGACTACAAGAGACCCAGTACTTC. It encodes CASSLGVLGLQETQYF. Full variable domain (outside the CDR3, taken from reference TRBV7-2 and TRBJ2-5): GAGVSQSPSNKVTEKGKDVELRCDPISGHTALYWYRQSLGQGLEFLIYFQGNSAPDKSGLPSDRFSAERTGGSVSTLTIQRTQQEDSAVYLCASSLGVLGLQETQYFGPGTRLLVL.